This T cell receptor delta chain is drawn from a study of γδ T cells in repeated Plasmodium falciparum infection. Study overall: Over roughly 600 days, donors received four mosquito-bite P. falciparum NF54 infections.

TCRdb ran CATT on the multiplex PCR reads. The sample lists about 93,000 delta-chain clones, approximately 1% occurring once. This clone was seen a few times. The clonotype was recovered from a pool of human donors (malaria-infected and uninfected, not separated). The sequenced sample was gamma-delta T cells from blood.

CDR3 sequence reads: CALGESPLRDIGKLIF. CDR3 sequence (DNA): TGTGCTCTTGGGGAAAGTCCCCTGAGGGATATAGGGAAACTCATCTTT. The rearrangement joins TRDV1 to TRDJ1, with D tentatively TRDD3 (6 bases). The CDR3 loop spans 16 amino acids. V lost 2 bases, J lost 8 bases, and 21 bases lay in between. Looked up from germline, CDR1 is TSWWSYY and CDR2 is QGS.